This is a list of T cell receptor beta chains from one sample in a study of control samples from healthy donors and cancer patients. Method: immunoSEQ multiplex PCR; TCRdb's copy keeps in-frame clones and lacks some. The sample records more than 60,000 clones, almost 90% being singletons. Material for sequencing was PBMCs. These receptors all come from a man in his 60s with colorectal cancer. CDR3s include the opening cysteine and the closing phenylalanine or tryptophan. D genes are given only for firm matches. Rows give clone size only sometimes, using once, few, many, or a class for an expanded clone.

d_call: .
j_call: TRBJ1-3
clone_size: .
v_call: TRBV30
cdr3_nt: TGTGCCTGGAGTTTGCGCTTCTACTCTGGAAACACCATATATTTT
cdr3_aa: CAWSLRFYSGNTIYF

d_call: .
j_call: TRBJ2-5
clone_size: .
v_call: TRBV5-4
cdr3_nt: TGTGCCAGCAGTTCAGCAAGAGAGACCCAGTACTTC
cdr3_aa: CASSSARETQYF

d_call: TRBD1
j_call: TRBJ1-2
clone_size: .
v_call: TRBV30
cdr3_nt: TGTGCCTGGATTTCCGGGACAGTTTTTGGCTACACCTTC
cdr3_aa: CAWISGTVFGYTF

d_call: .
j_call: TRBJ1-6
clone_size: .
v_call: TRBV4-2
cdr3_nt: TGTGCCAGCAGCCAAGATGGGGTAATCCTCTATAATTCACCCCTCCACTTT
cdr3_aa: CASSQDGVILYNSPLHF

d_call: .
j_call: TRBJ2-7
clone_size: .
v_call: TRBV5-4
cdr3_nt: TGTGCCAGCAGCTTGGGAGGGCCCCTAGGCGAGCAGTACTTC
cdr3_aa: CASSLGGPLGEQYF

d_call: .
j_call: TRBJ2-1
clone_size: .
v_call: TRBV11-2
cdr3_nt: TGTGCCAGCAGCTTAGATCTTGGCAATGAGCAGTTCTTC
cdr3_aa: CASSLDLGNEQFF

d_call: .
j_call: TRBJ1-2
clone_size: .
v_call: TRBV12-5
cdr3_nt: TGTGCTAGTTCGCGGGCAGTTAACTATGGCTACACCTTC
cdr3_aa: CASSRAVNYGYTF

d_call: TRBD2
j_call: TRBJ2-1
clone_size: .
v_call: TRBV4-2
cdr3_nt: TGTGCCAGCAGCCAATCCCCCGCGGGGGGTCGTTACAATGAGCAGTTCTTC
cdr3_aa: CASSQSPAGGRYNEQFF

d_call: TRBD1
j_call: TRBJ1-1
clone_size: few
v_call: TRBV6-5
cdr3_nt: TGTGCCAGCAGTTTGACAGGGTCCACTGAAGCTTTCTTT
cdr3_aa: CASSLTGSTEAFF

d_call: .
j_call: TRBJ1-1
clone_size: .
v_call: TRBV12-3/TRBV12-4
cdr3_nt: TGTGCCAGCAGCCCACGAATGAACACTGAAGCTTTCTTT
cdr3_aa: CASSPRMNTEAFF

d_call: .
j_call: TRBJ1-1
clone_size: .
v_call: TRBV2
cdr3_nt: TGTGCCAGCAGTGAAAAAGCTACTTGGGGCTCTGAAGCTTTCTTT
cdr3_aa: CASSEKATWGSEAFF

d_call: .
j_call: TRBJ2-1
clone_size: once
v_call: TRBV3-1/TRBV3-2
cdr3_nt: TGTGCCAGCAGCCAATCTTTGGGCAGGGGTTTTGAGCAGTTCTTC
cdr3_aa: CASSQSLGRGFEQFF

d_call: .
j_call: TRBJ2-2
clone_size: .
v_call: TRBV19
cdr3_nt: TGTGCCAGTAGTATGGGGGGGCGCGGGTCCGGGGAGCTGTTTTTT
cdr3_aa: CASSMGGRGSGELFF

d_call: .
j_call: TRBJ2-1
clone_size: .
v_call: TRBV19
cdr3_nt: TGTGCCAGTAGTAGAGGGAGCTCCTACAATGAGCAGTTCTTC
cdr3_aa: CASSRGSSYNEQFF

d_call: .
j_call: TRBJ1-1
clone_size: .
v_call: TRBV5-4
cdr3_nt: TGTGCCAGCAGCTTGATAGGGGCGATGAACACTGAAGCTTTCTTT
cdr3_aa: CASSLIGAMNTEAFF

d_call: .
j_call: TRBJ1-1
clone_size: .
v_call: TRBV7-3
cdr3_nt: TGTGCCAGCAGCCTGGGGCGGAACACTGAAGCTTTCTTT
cdr3_aa: CASSLGRNTEAFF

d_call: .
j_call: TRBJ1-5
clone_size: .
v_call: TRBV15
cdr3_nt: TGTGCCACCAGCTCGGGGAACAATCAGCCCCAGCATTTT
cdr3_aa: CATSSGNNQPQHF

d_call: .
j_call: TRBJ2-5
clone_size: once
v_call: TRBV19
cdr3_nt: TGTGCCAGTAGCCAACAACACCAAGAGACCCAGTACTTC
cdr3_aa: CASSQQHQETQYF

d_call: .
j_call: TRBJ2-7
clone_size: .
v_call: TRBV6-6
cdr3_nt: TGTGCCAGCAGCGCCGTAGGGGGGCCAGGCGAGCAGTACTTC
cdr3_aa: CASSAVGGPGEQYF

d_call: .
j_call: TRBJ2-5
clone_size: once
v_call: TRBV6-6
cdr3_nt: TGTGCCAGCAGTTACTTAAAACAGGAAGAGACCCAGTACTTC
cdr3_aa: CASSYLKQEETQYF

d_call: TRBD1
j_call: TRBJ1-2
clone_size: .
v_call: TRBV5-4
cdr3_nt: TGTGCCAGCAGCTTGGTTCCAGGGGGCAACTATGGCTACACCTTC
cdr3_aa: CASSLVPGGNYGYTF

d_call: TRBD1
j_call: TRBJ1-1
clone_size: .
v_call: TRBV6-5
cdr3_nt: TGTGCCAGCAGTATCGGACAGGGGGTGACTGCTTTCTTT
cdr3_aa: CASSIGQGVTAFF

d_call: TRBD1
j_call: TRBJ1-6
clone_size: .
v_call: TRBV4-3
cdr3_nt: TGCGCCAGCAGACAGAAGGAGGGGGCGACCTATAATTCACCCCTCCACTTT
cdr3_aa: CASRQKEGATYNSPLHF

d_call: .
j_call: TRBJ2-6
clone_size: .
v_call: TRBV18
cdr3_nt: TGTGCCAGCTCCTCCCCGGGGGGCGTCTCTGGGGCCAACGTCCTGACTTTC
cdr3_aa: CASSSPGGVSGANVLTF

d_call: TRBD2
j_call: TRBJ2-5
clone_size: once
v_call: TRBV4-1
cdr3_nt: TGCGCCAGCAGCCAGTTAGCGGGGGGGCGAGGGACCCAGTACTTC
cdr3_aa: CASSQLAGGRGTQYF

d_call: TRBD2
j_call: TRBJ2-3
clone_size: once
v_call: TRBV3-1/TRBV3-2
cdr3_nt: TGTGCCAGCAGCCAAGCGGGGACTACATGGGGCACAGATACGCAGTATTTT
cdr3_aa: CASSQAGTTWGTDTQYF

d_call: TRBD2
j_call: TRBJ2-2
clone_size: .
v_call: TRBV5-4
cdr3_nt: TGTGCCAGCAGCCCACCCGGGACTAGCGGGGGAAGGAACACCGGGGAGCTGTTTTTT
cdr3_aa: CASSPPGTSGGRNTGELFF

d_call: .
j_call: TRBJ2-1
clone_size: .
v_call: TRBV4-3
cdr3_nt: TGCGCTAGGGCCAATTACAATGAGCAGTTCTTC
cdr3_aa: CARANYNEQFF

d_call: TRBD2
j_call: TRBJ2-7
clone_size: .
v_call: TRBV7-8
cdr3_nt: TGTGCCAGCAGCTTGGGGACTAGCGGGGGCACCTACGAGCAGTACTTC
cdr3_aa: CASSLGTSGGTYEQYF

d_call: TRBD1
j_call: TRBJ2-7
clone_size: .
v_call: TRBV28
cdr3_nt: TGTGCCAGCAGTACCCAGCACAGGGGATCCTACGAGCAGTACTTC
cdr3_aa: CASSTQHRGSYEQYF

d_call: .
j_call: TRBJ1-5
clone_size: .
v_call: TRBV28
cdr3_nt: TGTGCCAGCAGTTTTCTCTGGGGGCCCAATCAGCCCCAGCATTTT
cdr3_aa: CASSFLWGPNQPQHF

d_call: .
j_call: TRBJ2-5
clone_size: .
v_call: TRBV27
cdr3_nt: TGTGCCAGCAGTTTATCCGCAGGGGGGGAGACCCAGTACTTC
cdr3_aa: CASSLSAGGETQYF

d_call: TRBD1
j_call: TRBJ2-3
clone_size: .
v_call: TRBV24-1
cdr3_nt: TGTGCCACCAGTGATAAACGGGACAGGAACACAGATACGCAGTATTTT
cdr3_aa: CATSDKRDRNTDTQYF

d_call: .
j_call: TRBJ2-1
clone_size: .
v_call: TRBV15
cdr3_nt: TGTGCCACCAGCAGAGAAGTGACAGGCCTCGAGCAGTTCTTC
cdr3_aa: CATSREVTGLEQFF

d_call: .
j_call: TRBJ2-5
clone_size: .
v_call: TRBV5-4
cdr3_nt: TGTGCCAGCAGCTTGGGGGGACTGATCCAAGAGACCCAGTACTTC
cdr3_aa: CASSLGGLIQETQYF

d_call: .
j_call: TRBJ1-4
clone_size: .
v_call: TRBV19
cdr3_nt: TGTGCCAGTAAGGACTGGAATAAAGCAACTAATGAAAAACTGTTTTTT
cdr3_aa: CASKDWNKATNEKLFF

d_call: TRBD1
j_call: TRBJ1-1
clone_size: .
v_call: TRBV2
cdr3_nt: TGTGCCAGCAGTGACCCCGGCACAGGGGGCTATATGAACACTGAAGCTTTCTTT
cdr3_aa: CASSDPGTGGYMNTEAFF

d_call: .
j_call: TRBJ1-1
clone_size: .
v_call: TRBV29-1
cdr3_nt: TGCAGCGTTGCACACCTCATGAACACTGAAGCTTTCTTT
cdr3_aa: CSVAHLMNTEAFF

d_call: TRBD2
j_call: TRBJ2-1
clone_size: .
v_call: TRBV10-2
cdr3_nt: TGCGCCAGCAGTGAGGAGTGGACTAGCGGTAGGGAGCAGTTCTTC
cdr3_aa: CASSEEWTSGREQFF

d_call: .
j_call: TRBJ2-7
clone_size: .
v_call: TRBV14
cdr3_nt: TGTGCCAGCAGCCAAGATGTCATGAGGGCTACGAAGCAGTACTTC
cdr3_aa: CASSQDVMRATKQYF

d_call: .
j_call: TRBJ2-2
clone_size: .
v_call: TRBV11-3
cdr3_nt: TGTGCCAGCAGCTTTCGTCGCGGGGAGCTGTTTTTT
cdr3_aa: CASSFRRGELFF

d_call: .
j_call: TRBJ1-2
clone_size: .
v_call: TRBV7-2
cdr3_nt: TGTGCCAGCAAATTGGATACGTCTGGGGGCTACACCTTC
cdr3_aa: CASKLDTSGGYTF

d_call: .
j_call: TRBJ1-4
clone_size: .
v_call: TRBV9
cdr3_nt: TGTGCCAGCAGCTCGGGGGTAACTAATGAAAAACTGTTTTTT
cdr3_aa: CASSSGVTNEKLFF

d_call: .
j_call: TRBJ2-6
clone_size: .
v_call: TRBV9
cdr3_nt: TGTGCCAGCAGCGTAGCTCCCAGCTCTGGGGCCAACGTCCTGACTTTC
cdr3_aa: CASSVAPSSGANVLTF

d_call: .
j_call: TRBJ2-1
clone_size: .
v_call: TRBV19
cdr3_nt: TGTGCCAGTAGTATCGGGGCACGCCTTGGTGAGCAGTTCTTC
cdr3_aa: CASSIGARLGEQFF

d_call: TRBD1
j_call: TRBJ1-2
clone_size: .
v_call: TRBV2
cdr3_nt: TGTGCCAGCAGCGCCGGACAGGTTCGGGGTGATGGCTACACCTTC
cdr3_aa: CASSAGQVRGDGYTF

d_call: .
j_call: TRBJ2-2
clone_size: .
v_call: TRBV7-2
cdr3_nt: TGTGCCAGCAGCTTTCGAGGCGTGAACACCGGGGAGCTGTTTTTT
cdr3_aa: CASSFRGVNTGELFF

d_call: TRBD2
j_call: TRBJ2-7
clone_size: .
v_call: TRBV6-5
cdr3_nt: TGTGCCAGCACAGAGCTAGCGGGGAGTTACGAGCAGTACTTC
cdr3_aa: CASTELAGSYEQYF

d_call: .
j_call: TRBJ2-3
clone_size: .
v_call: TRBV29-1
cdr3_nt: TGCAGCGTAGAGATAAGCACAGATACGCAGTATTTT
cdr3_aa: CSVEISTDTQYF

d_call: .
j_call: TRBJ2-1
clone_size: once
v_call: TRBV6-5
cdr3_nt: TGTGCCAGCAGTTACCGCGGAGCGACCCTCGAGCAGTTCTTC
cdr3_aa: CASSYRGATLEQFF

d_call: .
j_call: TRBJ2-1
clone_size: .
v_call: TRBV9
cdr3_nt: TGTGCCAGCAGCGGTCCCTACAATGAGCAGTTCTTC
cdr3_aa: CASSGPYNEQFF

d_call: .
j_call: TRBJ2-3
clone_size: .
v_call: TRBV4-1
cdr3_nt: TGCGCCAGCAGCCAAGAGGGGACATTTGGATGGACAGATACGCAGTATTTT
cdr3_aa: CASSQEGTFGWTDTQYF

d_call: TRBD2
j_call: TRBJ2-5
clone_size: .
v_call: TRBV9
cdr3_nt: TGTGCCAGCAGCCTTCAACCGGGACTAGCGGGGGGATCATCCCCAGAGACCCAGTACTTC
cdr3_aa: CASSLQPGLAGGSSPETQYF

d_call: TRBD1
j_call: TRBJ1-4
clone_size: .
v_call: TRBV7-9
cdr3_nt: TGTGCCAGCAGCTCGGACAGGGGCGTACCAACTAATGAAAAACTGTTTTTT
cdr3_aa: CASSSDRGVPTNEKLFF

d_call: TRBD1
j_call: TRBJ2-1
clone_size: once
v_call: TRBV6-5
cdr3_nt: TGTGCCAGCAGGGGGACAGGGATATTTTACAATGAGCAGTTCTTC
cdr3_aa: CASRGTGIFYNEQFF

d_call: TRBD1
j_call: TRBJ1-6
clone_size: .
v_call: TRBV30
cdr3_nt: TGTGCCTGGGGACTTACAGGGGGCTATAATTCACCCCTCCACTTT
cdr3_aa: CAWGLTGGYNSPLHF

d_call: .
j_call: TRBJ2-3
clone_size: .
v_call: TRBV19
cdr3_nt: TGTGCCAGTAGTATTTGGGGACGTGATACGCAGTATTTT
cdr3_aa: CASSIWGRDTQYF

d_call: TRBD2
j_call: TRBJ2-7
clone_size: .
v_call: TRBV7-2
cdr3_nt: TGTGCCAGCAGCTTTGGACTAGCGTTCGAGCAGTACTTC
cdr3_aa: CASSFGLAFEQYF

d_call: .
j_call: TRBJ2-5
clone_size: .
v_call: TRBV5-1
cdr3_nt: TGCGCCAGCAGCCCCGGAGCTTCACCAGGGCAAGAGACCCAGTACTTC
cdr3_aa: CASSPGASPGQETQYF